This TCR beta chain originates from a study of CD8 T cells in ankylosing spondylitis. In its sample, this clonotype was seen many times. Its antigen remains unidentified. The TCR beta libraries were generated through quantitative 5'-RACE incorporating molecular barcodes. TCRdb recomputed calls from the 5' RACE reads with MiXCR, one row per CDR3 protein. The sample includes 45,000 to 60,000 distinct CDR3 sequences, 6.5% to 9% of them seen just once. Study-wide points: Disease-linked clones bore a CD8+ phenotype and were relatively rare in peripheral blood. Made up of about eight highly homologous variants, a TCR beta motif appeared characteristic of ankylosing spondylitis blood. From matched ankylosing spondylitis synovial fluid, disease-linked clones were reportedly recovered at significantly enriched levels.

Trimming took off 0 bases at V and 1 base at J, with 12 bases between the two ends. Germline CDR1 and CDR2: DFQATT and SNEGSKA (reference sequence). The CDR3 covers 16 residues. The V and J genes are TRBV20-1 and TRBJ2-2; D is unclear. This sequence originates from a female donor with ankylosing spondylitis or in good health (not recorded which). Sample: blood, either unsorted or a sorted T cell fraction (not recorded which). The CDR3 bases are TGCAGTGCTAGAGAAAAAGTCCAGGAGAACACCGGGGAGCTGTTTTTT. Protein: CSAREKVQENTGELFF.